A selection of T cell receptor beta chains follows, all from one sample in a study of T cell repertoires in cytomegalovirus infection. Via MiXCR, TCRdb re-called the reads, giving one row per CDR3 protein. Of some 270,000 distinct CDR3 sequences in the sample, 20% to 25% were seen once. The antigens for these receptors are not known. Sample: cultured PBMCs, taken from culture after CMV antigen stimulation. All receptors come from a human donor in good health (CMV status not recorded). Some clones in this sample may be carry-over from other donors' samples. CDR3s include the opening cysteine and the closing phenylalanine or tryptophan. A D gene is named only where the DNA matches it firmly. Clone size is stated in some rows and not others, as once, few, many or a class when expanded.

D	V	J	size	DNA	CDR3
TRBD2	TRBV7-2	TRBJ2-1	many	TGTGCCAGCAGCTCGGGACTAGCGGTGGAGTTCTTC	CASSSGLAVEFF
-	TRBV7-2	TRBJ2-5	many	TGTGCCAGCAGCCCACGAGTGTGGGGGCCAGAGACCCAGTACTTC	CASSPRVWGPETQYF
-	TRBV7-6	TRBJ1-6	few	TGTGCCAGCAGCTTAATCGGACGGGATTCACCCCTCCACTTT	CASSLIGRDSPLHF
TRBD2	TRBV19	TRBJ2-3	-	TGTGCCAGTAGTATCGTGGGACTAGCGGCCAGGGGAGATACGCAGTATTTT	CASSIVGLAARGDTQYF
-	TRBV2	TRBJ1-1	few	TGTGCCAGCAGTGCAGGGGAGAACACTGAAGCTTTCTTT	CASSAGENTEAFF
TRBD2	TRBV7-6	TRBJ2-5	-	TGTGCCAGCAGCCCCTTGGGGGCTAGCGGGAATTCGGTAGAGGAGACCCAGTACTTC	CASSPLGASGNSVEETQYF
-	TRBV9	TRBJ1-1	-	TGTGCCAGCAGCGTAGCCCCCAACACTGAAGCTTTCTTT	CASSVAPNTEAFF
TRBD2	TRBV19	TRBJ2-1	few	TGTGCCAGTAGTATTAACACGGGAGGGCCCCGAAATGAGCAGTTCTTC	CASSINTGGPRNEQFF
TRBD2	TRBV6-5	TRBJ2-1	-	TGTGCCAGCAGATATGGACTAGCGGGGGACAATGAGCAGTTCTTC	CASRYGLAGDNEQFF
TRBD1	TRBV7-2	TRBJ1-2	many	TGTGCCAGCAGACCAGGACAGGGGGGCTATGGCTACACCTTC	CASRPGQGGYGYTF
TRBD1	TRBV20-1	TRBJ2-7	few	TGCAGTGCCAAGACAGGGGGCGGCGACGAGCAGTACTTC	CSAKTGGGDEQYF
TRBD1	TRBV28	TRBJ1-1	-	TGTGCCAGCAGCCGAGGACAGGCTCTAAACACTGAAGCTTTCTTT	CASSRGQALNTEAFF
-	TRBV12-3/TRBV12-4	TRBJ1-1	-	TGTGCCAGCAGTTTATATCAGGAAGGGGAAGCTTTCTTT	CASSLYQEGEAFF
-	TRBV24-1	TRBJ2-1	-	TGTGCCACTTCTTCCAGAGAGAGTAAAAATAAAAATGAGCAGTTCTTC	CATSSRESKNKNEQFF
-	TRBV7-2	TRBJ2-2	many	TGTGCCAGCAGCCCAGCTATACGGGAGATCCACACCGGGGAGCTGTTTTTT	CASSPAIREIHTGELFF
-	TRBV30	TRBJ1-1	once	TGTGCCTGGAGTGTATCCAGGAAGAACACTGAAGCTTTCTTT	CAWSVSRKNTEAFF
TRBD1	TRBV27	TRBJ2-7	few	TGTGCCAGCAGTCCGGGACAGGGGAAGGCTAGCGGGCACGAGCAGTACTTC	CASSPGQGKASGHEQYF
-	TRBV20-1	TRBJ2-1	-	TGCAGTGCTAGCAGGGACGACCCTTACAATGAGCAGTTCTTC	CSASRDDPYNEQFF
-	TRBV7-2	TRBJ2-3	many	TGTGCCAGCAGCAGGGAGCCGTATACGCAGTATTTT	CASSREPYTQYF
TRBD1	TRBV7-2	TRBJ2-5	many	TGTGCCAGCAGCCCAACCGGGACAGGGGGCTTTCGCCAAGAGACCCAGTACTTC	CASSPTGTGGFRQETQYF
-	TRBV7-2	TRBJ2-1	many	TGTGCCAGCAGCCCACAACCCACCGCCGGAGAGCAGTTCTTC	CASSPQPTAGEQFF
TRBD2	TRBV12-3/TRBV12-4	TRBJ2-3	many	TGTGCCAGCAGTTTAGCGCGGGGACTAGCCTCCTTGAATACGCAGTATTTT	CASSLARGLASLNTQYF
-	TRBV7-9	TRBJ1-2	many	TGTGCCAGCAGCCTGGGCCACGGGGGCTACACCTTC	CASSLGHGGYTF
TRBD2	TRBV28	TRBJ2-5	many	TGTGCCAGCAGTTTTAGACTAGCGGGGGAGACCCAGTACTTC	CASSFRLAGETQYF
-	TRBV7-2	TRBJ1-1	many	TGTGCCAGCAGCCTGCTACGGCGAGACACTGAAGCTTTCTTT	CASSLLRRDTEAFF
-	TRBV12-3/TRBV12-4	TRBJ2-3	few	TGTGCCAGCAGTTTGTCGGACGGGGGTTTCGGCACAGATACGCAGTATTTT	CASSLSDGGFGTDTQYF
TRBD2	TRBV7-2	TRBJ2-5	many	TGTGCCAGCAGCTCCGGAAGCCTAGCGGCAAAAGAGACCCAGTACTTC	CASSSGSLAAKETQYF
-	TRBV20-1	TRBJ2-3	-	TGCAGTGCTAGAGATCAGGGTATGGCAGATACGCAGTATTTT	CSARDQGMADTQYF
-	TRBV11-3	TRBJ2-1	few	TGTGCCAGCAGCTTAACTCTTCTGGTAGAGCAGTTCTTC	CASSLTLLVEQFF
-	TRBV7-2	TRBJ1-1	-	TGTGCCAGCAGCTTAAGCTCCAACCAAGCTTTCTTT	CASSLSSNQAFF
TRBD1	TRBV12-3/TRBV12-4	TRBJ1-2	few	TGTGCCAGCAGTACGGGACAGAGTTATGGCTACACCTTC	CASSTGQSYGYTF
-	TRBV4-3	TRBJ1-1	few	TGCGCCAGCAGCCAAGATCTACGGTTTGAAGCTTTCTTT	CASSQDLRFEAFF
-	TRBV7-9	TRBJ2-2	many	TGTGCCAGCAGCCGCCGGGACGGGATAAACACCGGGGAGCTGTTTTTT	CASSRRDGINTGELFF
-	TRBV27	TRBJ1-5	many	TGTGCCAGCAGTGCGGGAACCCACAGGGCCCAGCATTTT	CASSAGTHRAQHF
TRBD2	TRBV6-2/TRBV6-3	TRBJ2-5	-	TGTGCCAGCAGTCCCCGTCTAGCGGGAGCCAAAGAGACCCAGTACTTC	CASSPRLAGAKETQYF
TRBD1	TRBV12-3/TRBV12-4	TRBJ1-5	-	TGTGCCAGCAGGGGACAGACGAATCAGCCCCAGCATTTT	CASRGQTNQPQHF
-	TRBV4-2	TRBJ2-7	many	TGTGCCAGCAGCCAAGACGCAGCCTACGAGCAGTACTTC	CASSQDAAYEQYF
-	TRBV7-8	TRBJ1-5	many	TGTGCCAGCAGCCCAACCCGTGGCAATCAGCCCCAGCATTTT	CASSPTRGNQPQHF
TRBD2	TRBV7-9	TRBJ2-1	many	TGTGCCAGCAGCTTAGAGTCTAGCGGGAGGCAATACAATGAGCAGTTCTTC	CASSLESSGRQYNEQFF
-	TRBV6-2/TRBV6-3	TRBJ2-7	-	TGTGCCAGCAGTTATCTCTTCGGCAGATCCTACGAGCAGTACTTC	CASSYLFGRSYEQYF
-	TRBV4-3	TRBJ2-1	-	TGCGCCAGCAGCCAAGTTAATAGCGAGATGCAGTTCTTC	CASSQVNSEMQFF